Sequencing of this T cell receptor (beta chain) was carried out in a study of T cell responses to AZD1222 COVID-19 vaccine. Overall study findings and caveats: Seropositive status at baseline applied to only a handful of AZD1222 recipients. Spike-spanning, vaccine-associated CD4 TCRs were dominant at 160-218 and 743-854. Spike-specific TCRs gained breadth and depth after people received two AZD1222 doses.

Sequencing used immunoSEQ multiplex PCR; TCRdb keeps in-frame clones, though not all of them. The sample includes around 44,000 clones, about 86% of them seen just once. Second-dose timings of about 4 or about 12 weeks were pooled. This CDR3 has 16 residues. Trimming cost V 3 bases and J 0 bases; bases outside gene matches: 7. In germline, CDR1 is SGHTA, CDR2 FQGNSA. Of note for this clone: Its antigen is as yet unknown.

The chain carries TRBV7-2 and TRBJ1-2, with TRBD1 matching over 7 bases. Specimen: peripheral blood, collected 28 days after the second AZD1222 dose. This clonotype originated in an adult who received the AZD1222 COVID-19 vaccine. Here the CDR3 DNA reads TGTGCCAGCAGCTTGGGACAGTTCCAAGCTAACTATGGCTACACCTTC. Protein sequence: CASSLGQFQANYGYTF.